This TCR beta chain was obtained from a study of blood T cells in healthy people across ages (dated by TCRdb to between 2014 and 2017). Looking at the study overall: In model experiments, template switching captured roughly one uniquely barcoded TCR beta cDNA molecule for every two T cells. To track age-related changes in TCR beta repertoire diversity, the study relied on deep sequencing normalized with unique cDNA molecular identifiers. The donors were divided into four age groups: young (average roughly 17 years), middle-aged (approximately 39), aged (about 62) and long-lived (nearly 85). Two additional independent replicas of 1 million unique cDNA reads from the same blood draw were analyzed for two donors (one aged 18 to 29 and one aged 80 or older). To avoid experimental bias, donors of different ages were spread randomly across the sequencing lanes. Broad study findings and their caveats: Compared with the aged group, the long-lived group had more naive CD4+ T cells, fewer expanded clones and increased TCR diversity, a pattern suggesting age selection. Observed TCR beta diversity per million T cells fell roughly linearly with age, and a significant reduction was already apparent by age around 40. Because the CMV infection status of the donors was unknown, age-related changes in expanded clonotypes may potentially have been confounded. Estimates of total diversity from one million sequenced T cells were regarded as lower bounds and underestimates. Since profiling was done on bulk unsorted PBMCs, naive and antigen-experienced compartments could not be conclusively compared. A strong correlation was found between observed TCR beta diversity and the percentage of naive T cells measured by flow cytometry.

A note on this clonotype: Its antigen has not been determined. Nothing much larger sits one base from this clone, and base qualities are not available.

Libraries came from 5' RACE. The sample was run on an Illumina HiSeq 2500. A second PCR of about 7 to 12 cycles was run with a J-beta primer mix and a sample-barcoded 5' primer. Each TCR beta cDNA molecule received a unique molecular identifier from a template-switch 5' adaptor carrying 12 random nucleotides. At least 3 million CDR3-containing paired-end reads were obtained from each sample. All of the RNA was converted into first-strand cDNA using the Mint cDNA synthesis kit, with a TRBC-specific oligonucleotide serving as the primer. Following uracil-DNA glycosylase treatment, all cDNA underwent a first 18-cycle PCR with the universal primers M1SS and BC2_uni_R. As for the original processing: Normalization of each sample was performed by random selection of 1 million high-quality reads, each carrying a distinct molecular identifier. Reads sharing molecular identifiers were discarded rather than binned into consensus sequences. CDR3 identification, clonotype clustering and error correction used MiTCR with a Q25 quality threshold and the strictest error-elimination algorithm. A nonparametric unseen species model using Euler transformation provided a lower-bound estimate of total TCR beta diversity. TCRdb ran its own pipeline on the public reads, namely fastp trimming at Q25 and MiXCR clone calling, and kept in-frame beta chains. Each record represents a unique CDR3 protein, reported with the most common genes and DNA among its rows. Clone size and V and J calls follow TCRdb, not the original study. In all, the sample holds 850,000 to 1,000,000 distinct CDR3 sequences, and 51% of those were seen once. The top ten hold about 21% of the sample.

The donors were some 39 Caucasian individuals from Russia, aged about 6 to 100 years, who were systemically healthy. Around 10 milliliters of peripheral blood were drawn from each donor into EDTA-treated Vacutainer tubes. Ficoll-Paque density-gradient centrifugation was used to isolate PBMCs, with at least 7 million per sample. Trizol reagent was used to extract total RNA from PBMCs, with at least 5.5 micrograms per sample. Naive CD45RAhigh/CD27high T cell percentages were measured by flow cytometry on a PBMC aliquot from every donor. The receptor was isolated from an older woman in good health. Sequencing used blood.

DNA sequence: TGTGCCAGCACCTTGGGTCTTTATGGCTACACCTTC. Its coded protein is CASTLGLYGYTF. Recombination joined TRBV2 with TRBJ1-2; too little of a D gene remains to name it. The CDR3 covers 12 residues, taking in both the cysteine and the phenylalanine. Only the CDR3 portion is preserved as DNA: 36 bases, with reading frame beginning at the first base. The germline V gene gives CDR1 as SNHLY and CDR2 as FYNNEI. V sheds 7 bases and J sheds 5 bases, leaving 11 bases between their ends.